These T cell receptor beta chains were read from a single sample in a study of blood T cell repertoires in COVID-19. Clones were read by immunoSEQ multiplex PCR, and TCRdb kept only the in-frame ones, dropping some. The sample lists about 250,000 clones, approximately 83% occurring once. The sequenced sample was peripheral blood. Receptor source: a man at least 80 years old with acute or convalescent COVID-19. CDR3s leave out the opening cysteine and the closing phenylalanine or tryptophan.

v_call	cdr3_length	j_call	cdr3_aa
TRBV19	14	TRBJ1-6	ASSTLSSSYNSPLH
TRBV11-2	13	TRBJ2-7	ASRHVRDRSYEQY
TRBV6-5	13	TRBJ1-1	ASTPRDRGLTEAF
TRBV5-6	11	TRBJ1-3	ASSNRAGNTIY
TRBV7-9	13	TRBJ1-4	ASSDGQGPNEKLF
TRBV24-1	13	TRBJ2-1	ATSEVRGSYNEQF
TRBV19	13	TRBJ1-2	ASSAKTGSRNGYT
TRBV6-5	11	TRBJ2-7	ASSTFGTYEQY
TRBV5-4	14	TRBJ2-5	ASSSLAGGPGETQY
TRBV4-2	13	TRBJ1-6	ASSQDRRVGSPLH
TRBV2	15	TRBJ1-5	ASSEAWDRDNNQPQH
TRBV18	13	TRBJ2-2	ASSPTSGVTGELF
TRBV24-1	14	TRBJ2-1	ATGRTSWDRYNEQF
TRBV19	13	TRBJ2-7	ASSIGGRGAYEQY
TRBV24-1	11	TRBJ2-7	ATSEGGIGEQY
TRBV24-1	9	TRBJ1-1	ATAGYGEAF
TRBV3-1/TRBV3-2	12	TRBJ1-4	ASRAGGYNEKLF
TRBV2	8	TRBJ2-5	ASRRETQY
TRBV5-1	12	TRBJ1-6	ASSLGPYNSPLH
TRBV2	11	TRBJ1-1	ASSAEGNTEAF
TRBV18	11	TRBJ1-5	ASSPDSSQPQH
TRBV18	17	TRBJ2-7	ASSPPGFLAGATSYEQY
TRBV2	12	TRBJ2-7	ASNLDRRTYEQY
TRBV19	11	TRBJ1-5	ASSIELTQPQH
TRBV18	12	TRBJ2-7	ASSWTSTSGEQY
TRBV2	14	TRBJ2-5	ASARTQLAGVETQY
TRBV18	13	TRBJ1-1	ASSPGRVGNTEAF
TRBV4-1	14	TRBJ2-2	ASSQYTGTNTGELF
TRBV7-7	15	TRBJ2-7	ASGWGTQGDLSYEQY
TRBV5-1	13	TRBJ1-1	ASTFAVGANTEAF
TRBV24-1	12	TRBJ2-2	ATSDFISGGELF
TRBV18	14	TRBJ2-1	ASSLTGGLAFNEQF
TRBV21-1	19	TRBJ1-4	ASSSRATGANLPPTNEKLF
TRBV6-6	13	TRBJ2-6	ASTSRQGVISVLT
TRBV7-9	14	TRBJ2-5	ASSLDHGRASETQY
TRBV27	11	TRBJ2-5	ASSPLGGKTQY
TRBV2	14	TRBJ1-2	ASHEHWRASGYGYT
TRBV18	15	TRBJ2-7	ASSPSRDRGRAYEQY
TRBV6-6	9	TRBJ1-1	ASSSTGEAF
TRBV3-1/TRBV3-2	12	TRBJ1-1	ASSLDGPRVGAF
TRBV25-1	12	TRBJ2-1	ASIRAGRYNEQF
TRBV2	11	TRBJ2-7	ASTGTYKGEQY
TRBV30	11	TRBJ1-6	AWTSSYNSPLH
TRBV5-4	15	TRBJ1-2	ASSVPGQGAASYGYT
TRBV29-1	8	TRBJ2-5	SVERGTQY
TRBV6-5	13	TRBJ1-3	ASSSGVHSGNTIY
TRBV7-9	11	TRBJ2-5	ASTSRGRETQY
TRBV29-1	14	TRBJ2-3	SAEIRGSPGADTQY
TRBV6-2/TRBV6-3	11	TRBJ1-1	ASSWTANTEAF
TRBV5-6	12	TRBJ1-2	ASSFPGTNYGYT
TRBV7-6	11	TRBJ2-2	ASSYTNTGELF
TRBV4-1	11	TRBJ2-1	ASSHPEPGEQF
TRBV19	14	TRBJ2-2	ASTGLAGGNTGELF
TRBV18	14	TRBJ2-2	ASSPQGLANTGELF
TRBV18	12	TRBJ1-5	ASSPQGTNQPQH
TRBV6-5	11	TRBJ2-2	ASTGPPTGELF
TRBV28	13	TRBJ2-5	ASSPRTGRVETQY
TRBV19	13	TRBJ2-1	ASSPGAGGYGEQF
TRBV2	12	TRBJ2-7	ASTLSGGEPEQY